Presented here are 19 T cell receptor beta chains from one specimen sequenced in a study of regulatory T cells in long-lasting Graves disease. Time point meaning: persistent/refractory GD, antithyroid drugs over 5 years with positive TRAb. PBMCs were the source of the RNA used for TCR sequencing. Arm-PCR with iRepertoire HTBI primers amplified the CDR3 regions for these TCR beta libraries. Each CDR3 protein gets one entry after TCRdb re-called the multiplex PCR reads with MiXCR. This table holds 420,000 or so distinct CDR3 sequences, 20% to 30% found once. The sequences come from peripheral blood mononuclear cells (PBMCs), collected when the disease was refractory, from a patient treated with antithyroid drugs. Receptors were obtained from a female donor with Graves disease.

This clonotype has ten or more counts. The chain has TRBV20-1 and TRBJ1-2; the D gene is possibly TRBD1 (6 bases). The V end was cut by 1 base, the J end by 6 bases, with 12 bases between. Germline V gives CDR1 DFQATT, CDR2 SNEGSKA (reference sequence). This CDR3 comprises 13 residues. CDR3 coding DNA: TGCAGTGCTAGAGGACAGGACGGCGATGGCTACACCTTC. Translating gives CSARGQDGDGYTF.

This clonotype was picked up many times. The chain carries TRBV9 and TRBJ2-5; D not certain. The germline CDR1 and CDR2 sequences are SGDLS and YYNGEE. CDR3 length equals 13 residues. Deletions cut 0 bases from V and 5 bases from J, with 8 bases between. The CDR3 region has the DNA TGTGCCAGCAGCGTAGTGTCCACGGAGACCCAGTACTTC. Translated, it gives CASSVVSTETQYF.

This clonotype was found once. This chain joins TRBV28 and TRBJ2-7; D gene ambiguous. Trimming removed 8 bases from V and 2 bases from J, with 16 bases in between. CDR1 is MDHEN, CDR2 SYDVKM, per germline. The CDR3 loop spans 14 amino acids. This CDR3 reads CASGIPDGTYEQYF. The CDR3 bases are TGTGCCAGCGGCATACCAGACGGAACCTACGAGCAGTACTTC.

This clonotype was seen at least ten times. This chain links TRBV7-2 with TRBJ2-7; the match to TRBD2 covers 10 bases. The J segment lost 4 bases and the V segment lost 4 bases, leaving 4 bases of the junction unmatched. CDR3 length equals 14 residues. From germline, CDR1 is SGHTA and CDR2 FQGNSA. The CDR3 is CASSSSGGGYEQYF. CDR3 nucleotides: TGTGCCAGCAGCTCCAGCGGGGGGGGATACGAGCAGTACTTC.

There are many counts of this clonotype. The J gene is TRBJ2-2, the V gene TRBV24-1; perhaps TRBD1 as D (6 bases). V lost 5 bases to trimming and J lost 0 bases, with 9 bases between them. Germline CDR1 is KGHDR and CDR2 is SFDVKD. The CDR3 spans 15 residues. The CDR3 loop is CATSVQGANTGELFF. As DNA, the CDR3 is TGTGCCACCAGTGTACAGGGCGCGAACACCGGGGAGCTGTTTTTT.

This clonotype appeared a few times. V and J are TRBV6-1 and TRBJ1-2; possibly TRBD1 for D (5 bases). CDR1 is MNHNS, CDR2 SASEGT, per germline. CDR3 size: 17 residues. V was shortened by 5 bases and J by 4 bases, with 23 bases between the two germline ends. The CDR3 DNA is TGTGCCAGCAGTCGTTCTACAGTGGGACGAAGATCCTATGGCTACACCTTC. Amino acids: CASSRSTVGRRSYGYTF.

The CDR3 sequence: CASSLGWSSTDTQYF. DNA for the CDR3: TGCGCCAGCAGCTTGGGCTGGTCTAGCACAGATACGCAGTATTTT. V is TRBV5-1 and J is TRBJ2-3; no reliable D call. Trimming took 0 bases from V and 0 from J, leaving 8 bases between them. CDR1 is SGHRS and CDR2 is YFSETQ in the germline V gene. CDR3 size: 15 residues.

V usage is TRBV5-1 and J usage is TRBJ1-1; D might be TRBD1 (5 bases). V was trimmed by 0 bases and J by 6 bases, leaving 12 bases between them. CDR1 is SGHRS and CDR2 is YFSETQ in the germline V gene. The CDR3 is made up of 14 amino acids. The CDR3 DNA sequence: TGCGCCAGCAGCTTGGAACCAGGGAGACCTGAAGCTTTCTTT. Its translation: CASSLEPGRPEAFF.

The chain combines TRBV11-2 with TRBJ2-1; 9 nucleotides align to TRBD1. The CDR3 has 15 residues. V shed 0 bases, J shed 7 bases, and the junction held 4 bases outside the gene matches. Germline V gives CDR1 SGHAT, CDR2 FQNNGV. CDR3 DNA: TGTGCCAGCAGCTTAGATCTGGACAGGGGTAATGAGCAGTTCTTC. It encodes CASSLDLDRGNEQFF.

Regarding this clonotype: This sequence may be a read error, since a much larger clone differs from it by one base. The chain joins TRBV30 to TRBJ1-1; D gene uncertain. The CDR3 length is 13 residues. Deletions cut 2 bases from V and 2 bases from J, with 9 bases between. Looked up from germline, CDR1 is GTSNPN and CDR2 is SVGIG (reference sequence). The CDR3 nucleotides read TGTGCCTGGAGTTGTAAGCGTAACACTGAAGCTTTCTTT. Its protein is CAWSCKRNTEAFF. The full variable domain, with the rest looked up from reference TRBV30 and TRBJ1-1, is SQTIHQWPATLVQPVGSPLSLECTVEGTSNPNLYWYRQAAGRGLQLLFYSVGIGQISSEVPQNLSASRPQDRQFILSSKKLLLSDSGFYLCAWSCKRNTEAFFGQGTRLTVV.

This clonotype was observed a handful of times. This chain links TRBV29-1 with TRBJ1-5; no clear D gene. V shed 4 bases and J shed 4 bases, with 11 bases lying between them. The germline V gene has CDR1 SQVTM and CDR2 ANQGSEA. The CDR3 has 13 amino acids. The CDR3 sequence: CSVGQVPNQPQHF. CDR3 DNA sequence: TGCAGCGTTGGCCAGGTCCCGAATCAGCCCCAGCATTTT. Variable domain in full (rest from reference TRBV29-1 and TRBJ1-5): SAVISQKPSRDICQRGTSLTIQCQVDSQVTMMFWYRQQPGQSLTLIATANQGSEATYESGFVIDKFPISRPNLTFSTLTVSNMSPEDSSIYLCSVGQVPNQPQHFGDGTRLSIL.

In this sample, this clonotype turned up many times. This chain uses TRBV28 with TRBJ1-1, with TRBD1 identical over 12 bases. V lost 1 base, J lost 11 bases, and 5 bases stayed unmatched. The germline V gene has CDR1 MDHEN and CDR2 SYDVKM. This CDR3 contains 14 residues. The CDR3 nucleotides are TGTGCCAGCAGTTTATTGGGACAGGGGGCAAGGGCTTTCTTT. Translation: CASSLLGQGARAFF.

The chain recombines TRBV6-5 with TRBJ1-3; D is undetermined. V lost 4 bases, J lost 2 bases, and 15 bases lay in between. The CDR3 is made up of 16 amino acids. Germline values: CDR1 MNHEY, CDR2 SVGAGI. The chain's CDR3 is CASSSSGGHAGNTIYF. The CDR3 nucleotides read TGTGCCAGCAGTTCTAGCGGCGGGCACGCTGGAAACACCATATATTTT.

This chain links TRBV27 with TRBJ2-5, with D unresolved. CDR3 length equals 17 residues. Germline V gene lookup returns CDR1 MNHEY and CDR2 SMNVEV (reference sequence). V gave up 1 base and J gave up 4 bases, with 19 bases separating them. The CDR3 DNA reads as TGTGCCAGCAGTTTATATCTCCGGCTAACCTTGGGAGAGACCCAGTACTTC. It codes for CASSLYLRLTLGETQYF.

This clonotype has only a few counts. The V and J genes are TRBV29-1 and TRBJ1-6, with 7 bases matching TRBD1. The CDR3 is 14 residues long. CDR1 and CDR2 from the germline V gene are SQVTM and ANQGSEA. Unmatched junction bases numbered 6, after V lost 6 bases and J lost 4 bases. The CDR3 reads CSVEPTGYNSPLHF. DNA for the CDR3: TGCAGCGTCGAACCGACAGGGTATAATTCACCCCTCCACTTT.

Regarding this clonotype: One base away lies a much larger clone, so this may be a sequencing read error. The CDR3 coding sequence is TGTGCCAGCAGCCAGGAAAGGGAAGGGAACACTGAAGCTTTCTTT. Its protein product is CASSQEREGNTEAFF. The chain combines TRBV7-8 with TRBJ1-1, with D uncertain. The germline V gene encodes CDR1 SGHVS and CDR2 FQNEAQ. CDR3 length: 15 amino acids. V lost 5 bases, J lost 1 base, and 14 bases lay in between. The whole variable domain, filled in from reference TRBV7-8 and TRBJ1-1, reads GAGVSQSPRYKVAKRGQDVALRCDPISGHVSLFWYQQALGQGPEFLTYFQNEAQLDKSGLPSDRFFAERPEGSVSTLKIQRTQQEDSAVYLCASSQEREGNTEAFFGQGTRLTVV.

This clonotype has more than one count but fewer than ten. The chain couples TRBV30 to TRBJ1-1; D ambiguous. This CDR3 is 12 amino acids long. Trimming stripped 6 bases from V and 1 base from J, with 9 bases between. Germline loops: CDR1 GTSNPN, CDR2 SVGIG (reference sequence). The CDR3 nucleotides are TGTGCCTGTACGGGCGGGAACACTGAAGCTTTCTTT. Its translation: CACTGGNTEAFF. Using reference TRBV30 and TRBJ1-1 for the parts outside the CDR3, the full variable domain is SQTIHQWPATLVQPVGSPLSLECTVEGTSNPNLYWYRQAAGRGLQLLFYSVGIGQISSEVPQNLSASRPQDRQFILSSKKLLLSDSGFYLCACTGGNTEAFFGQGTRLTVV.

This clonotype was seen a few times. This chain links TRBV28 with TRBJ2-7; TRBD1 matches at 7 bases. Germline V CDR1 and CDR2: MDHEN, SYDVKM. There are 13 residues in the CDR3. Trimming at V came to 5 bases and at J to 3 bases, leaving 4 bases not matched to a gene. CDR3 sequence: CASSPDRYYEQYF. The CDR3 DNA follows: TGTGCCAGCAGTCCGGACAGGTACTACGAGCAGTACTTC.

In its sample, this clonotype was seen many times. V gene TRBV2 combines with J gene TRBJ1-1, with D possibly being TRBD1 (5 bases). CDR1 and CDR2 (germline): SNHLY, FYNNEI. V dropped 6 bases and J dropped 1 base, with 15 bases sitting between them. The CDR3 covers 15 residues. In nucleotides, the CDR3 is TGTGCCAGCAGACACCCGGGACTTACGAACACTGAAGCTTTCTTT. Its protein product is CASRHPGLTNTEAFF.